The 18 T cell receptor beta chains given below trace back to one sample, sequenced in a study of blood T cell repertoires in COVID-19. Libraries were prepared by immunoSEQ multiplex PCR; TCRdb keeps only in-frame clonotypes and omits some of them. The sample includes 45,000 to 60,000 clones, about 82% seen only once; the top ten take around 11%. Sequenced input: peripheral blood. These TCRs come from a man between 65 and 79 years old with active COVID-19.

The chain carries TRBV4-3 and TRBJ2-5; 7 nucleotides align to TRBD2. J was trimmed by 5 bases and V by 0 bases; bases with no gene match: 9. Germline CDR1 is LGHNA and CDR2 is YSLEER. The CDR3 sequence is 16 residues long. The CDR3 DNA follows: TGCGCCAGCAGCCAAGATAGAGGGGAGGGAAGCGAGACCCAGTACTTC. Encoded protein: CASSQDRGEGSETQYF.

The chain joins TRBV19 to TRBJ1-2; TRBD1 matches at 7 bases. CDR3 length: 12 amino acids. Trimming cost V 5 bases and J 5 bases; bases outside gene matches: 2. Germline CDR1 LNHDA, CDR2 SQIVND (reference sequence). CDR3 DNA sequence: TGTGCCAGTAGTGCGGGACAGTATGGCTACACCTTC. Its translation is CASSAGQYGYTF.

CDR3 sequence reads: CASSLNTGMNTEAFF. The CDR3 nucleotides read TGCGCCAGCAGCTTAAACACAGGTATGAACACTGAAGCTTTCTTT. The chain employs TRBV5-1 and TRBJ1-1, with D tentatively TRBD1 (5 bases). CDR3 length: 15 amino acids. The V gene lost 2 bases and the J gene lost 0 bases, with 11 bases spanning the gap. CDR1 SGHRS and CDR2 YFSETQ come from the germline V gene.

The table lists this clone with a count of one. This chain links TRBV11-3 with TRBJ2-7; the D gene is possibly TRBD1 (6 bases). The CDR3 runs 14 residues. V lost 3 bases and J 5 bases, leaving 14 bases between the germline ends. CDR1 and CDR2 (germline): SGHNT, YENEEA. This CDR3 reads CASSLGRGSHEQYF. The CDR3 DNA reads TGTGCCAGCAGCTTGGGCAGGGGATCACACGAGCAGTACTTC.

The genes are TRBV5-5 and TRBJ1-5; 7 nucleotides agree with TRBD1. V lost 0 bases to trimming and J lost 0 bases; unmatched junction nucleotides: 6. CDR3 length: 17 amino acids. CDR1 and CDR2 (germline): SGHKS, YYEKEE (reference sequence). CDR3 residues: CASSLVPTGISNQPQHF. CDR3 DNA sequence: TGTGCCAGCAGCTTGGTGCCGACAGGGATTAGCAATCAGCCCCAGCATTTT. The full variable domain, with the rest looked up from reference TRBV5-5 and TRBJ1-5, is DAGVTQSPTHLIKTRGQQVTLRCSPISGHKSVSWYQQVLGQGPQFIFQYYEKEERGRGNFPDRFSARQFPNYSSELNVNALLLGDSALYLCASSLVPTGISNQPQHFGDGTRLSIL.

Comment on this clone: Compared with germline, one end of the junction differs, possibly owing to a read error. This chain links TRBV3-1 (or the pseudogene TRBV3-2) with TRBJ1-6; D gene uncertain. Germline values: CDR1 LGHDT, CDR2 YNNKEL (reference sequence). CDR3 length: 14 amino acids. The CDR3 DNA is TGTGCCAGCAACCAAGGCACCATCGGGGCACCCCTCCACTTT. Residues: CASNQGTIGAPLHF.

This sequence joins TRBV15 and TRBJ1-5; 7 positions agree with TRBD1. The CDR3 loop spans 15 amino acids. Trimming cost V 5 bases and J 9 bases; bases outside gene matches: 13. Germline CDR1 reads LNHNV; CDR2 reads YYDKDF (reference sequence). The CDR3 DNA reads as TGTGCCACCAGCTCTGGGACAGCAGCTACGATGCCCCAGCATTTT. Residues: CATSSGTAATMPQHF.

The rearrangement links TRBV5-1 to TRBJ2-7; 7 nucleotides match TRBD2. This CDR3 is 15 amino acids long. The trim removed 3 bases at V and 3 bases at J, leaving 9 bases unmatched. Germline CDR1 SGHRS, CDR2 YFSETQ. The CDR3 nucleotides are TGCGCCAGCAGCTCCCAGGGAGGGAGGGACTACGAGCAGTACTTC. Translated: CASSSQGGRDYEQYF. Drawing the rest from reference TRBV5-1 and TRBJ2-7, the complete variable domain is KAGVTQTPRYLIKTRGQQVTLSCSPISGHRSVSWYQQTPGQGLQFLFEYFSETQRNKGNFPGRFSGRQFSNSRSEMNVSTLELGDSALYLCASSSQGGRDYEQYFGPGTRLTVT.

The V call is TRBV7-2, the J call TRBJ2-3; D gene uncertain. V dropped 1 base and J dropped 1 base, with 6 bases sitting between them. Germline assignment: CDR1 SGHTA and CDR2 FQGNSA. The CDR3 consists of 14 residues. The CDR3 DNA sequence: TGTGCCAGCAGCTTAGGGCTAGGCACAGATACGCAGTATTTT. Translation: CASSLGLGTDTQYF.

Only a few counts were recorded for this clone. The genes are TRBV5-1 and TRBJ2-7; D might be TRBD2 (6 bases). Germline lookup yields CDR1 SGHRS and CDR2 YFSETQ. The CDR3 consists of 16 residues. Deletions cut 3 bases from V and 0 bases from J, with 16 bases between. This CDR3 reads CASSSLITGGSYEQYF. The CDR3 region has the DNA TGCGCCAGCAGCTCCCTTATTACCGGGGGCTCCTACGAGCAGTACTTC.

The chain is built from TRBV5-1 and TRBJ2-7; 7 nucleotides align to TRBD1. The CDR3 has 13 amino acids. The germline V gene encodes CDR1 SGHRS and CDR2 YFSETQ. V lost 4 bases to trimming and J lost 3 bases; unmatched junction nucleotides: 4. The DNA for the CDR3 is TGCGCCAGCAGCGAGGGACAGATCTACGAGCAGTACTTC. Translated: CASSEGQIYEQYF.

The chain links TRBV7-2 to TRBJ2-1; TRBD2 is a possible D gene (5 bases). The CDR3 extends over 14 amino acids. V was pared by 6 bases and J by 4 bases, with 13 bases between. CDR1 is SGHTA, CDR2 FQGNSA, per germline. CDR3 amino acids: CASRDGVRYNEQFF. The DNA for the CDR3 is TGTGCCAGCAGGGACGGGGTTCGGTACAATGAGCAGTTCTTC.

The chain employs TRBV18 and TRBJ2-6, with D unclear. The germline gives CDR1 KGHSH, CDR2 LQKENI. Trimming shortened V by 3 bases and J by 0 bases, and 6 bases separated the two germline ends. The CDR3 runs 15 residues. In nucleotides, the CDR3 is TGTGCCAGCTCACCCACATCCTCTGGGGCCAACGTCCTGACTTTC. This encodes CASSPTSSGANVLTF.

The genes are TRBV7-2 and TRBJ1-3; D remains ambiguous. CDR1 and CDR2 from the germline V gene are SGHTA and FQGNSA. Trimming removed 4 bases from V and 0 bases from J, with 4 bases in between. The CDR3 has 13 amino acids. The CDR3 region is CASSSRSGNTIYF. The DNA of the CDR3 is TGTGCCAGCAGCTCGCGCTCTGGAAACACCATATATTTT.

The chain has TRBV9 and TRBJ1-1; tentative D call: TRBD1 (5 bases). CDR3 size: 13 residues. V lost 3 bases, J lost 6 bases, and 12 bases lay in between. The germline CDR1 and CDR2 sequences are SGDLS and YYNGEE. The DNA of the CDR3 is TGTGCCAGCAGCGCCGGGGGGAGGCCTGAAGCTTTCTTT. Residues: CASSAGGRPEAFF.

CDR3 protein: CASAQRGETKGNTIYF. The CDR3 DNA is TGTGCCAGCGCCCAGCGGGGGGAAACGAAAGGAAACACCATATATTTT. This chain joins TRBV7-2 and TRBJ1-3, with D tentatively TRBD1 (5 bases). The germline V gene has CDR1 SGHTA and CDR2 FQGNSA. Trimming removed 8 bases from V and 4 bases from J, with 21 bases in between. This CDR3 is built from 16 residues. The whole variable domain, remainder taken from reference TRBV7-2 and TRBJ1-3, is GAGVSQSPSNKVTEKGKDVELRCDPISGHTALYWYRQSLGQGLEFLIYFQGNSAPDKSGLPSDRFSAERTGGSVSTLTIQRTQQEDSAVYLCASAQRGETKGNTIYFGEGSWLTVV.

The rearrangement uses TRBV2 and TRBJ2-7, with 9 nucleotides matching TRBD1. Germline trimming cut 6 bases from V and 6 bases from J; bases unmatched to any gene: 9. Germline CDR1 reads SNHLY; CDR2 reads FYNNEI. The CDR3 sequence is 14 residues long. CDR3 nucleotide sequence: TGTGCCAGCAGATTTACCGGGACAGGGACCGAGCAGTACTTC. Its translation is CASRFTGTGTEQYF.

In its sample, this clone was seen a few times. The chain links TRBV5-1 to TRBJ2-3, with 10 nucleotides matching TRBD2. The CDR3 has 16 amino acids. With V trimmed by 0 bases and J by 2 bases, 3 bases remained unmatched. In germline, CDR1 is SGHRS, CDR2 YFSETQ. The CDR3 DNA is TGCGCCAGCAGCTTGGCTAGCGGGGGACTCACAGATACGCAGTATTTT. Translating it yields CASSLASGGLTDTQYF.